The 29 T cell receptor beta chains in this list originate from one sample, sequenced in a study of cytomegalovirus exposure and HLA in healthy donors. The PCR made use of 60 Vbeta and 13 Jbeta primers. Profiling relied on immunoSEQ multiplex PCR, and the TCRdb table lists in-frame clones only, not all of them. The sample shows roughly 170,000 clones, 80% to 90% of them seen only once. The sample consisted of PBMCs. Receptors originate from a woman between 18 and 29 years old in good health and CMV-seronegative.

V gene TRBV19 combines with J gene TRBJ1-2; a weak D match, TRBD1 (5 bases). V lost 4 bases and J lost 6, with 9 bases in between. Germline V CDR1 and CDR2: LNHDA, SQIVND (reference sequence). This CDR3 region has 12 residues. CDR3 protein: CASSSRGDGYTF. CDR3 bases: TGTGCCAGTAGTAGTCGGGGGGATGGCTACACCTTC.

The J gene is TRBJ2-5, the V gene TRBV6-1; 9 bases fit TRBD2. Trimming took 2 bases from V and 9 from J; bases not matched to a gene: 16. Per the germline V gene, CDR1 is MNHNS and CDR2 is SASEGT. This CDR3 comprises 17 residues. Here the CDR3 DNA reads TGTGCCAGCAGTGAATCGGTAGCGGGAGTGTTATGGGAGGCCCAGTACTTC. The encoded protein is CASSESVAGVLWEAQYF.

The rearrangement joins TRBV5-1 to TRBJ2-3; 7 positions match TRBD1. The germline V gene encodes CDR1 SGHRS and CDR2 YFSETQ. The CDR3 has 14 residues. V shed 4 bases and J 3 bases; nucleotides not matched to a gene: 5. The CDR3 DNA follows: TGCGCCAGCAGCATAGGACAGGAGACAGATACGCAGTATTTT. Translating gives CASSIGQETDTQYF.

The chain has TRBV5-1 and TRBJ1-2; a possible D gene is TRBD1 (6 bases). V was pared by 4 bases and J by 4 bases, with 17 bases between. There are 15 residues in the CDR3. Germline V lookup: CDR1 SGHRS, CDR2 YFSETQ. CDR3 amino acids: CASSDPTGLSYGYTF. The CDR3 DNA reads TGCGCCAGCAGCGACCCGACAGGACTGAGCTATGGCTACACCTTC.

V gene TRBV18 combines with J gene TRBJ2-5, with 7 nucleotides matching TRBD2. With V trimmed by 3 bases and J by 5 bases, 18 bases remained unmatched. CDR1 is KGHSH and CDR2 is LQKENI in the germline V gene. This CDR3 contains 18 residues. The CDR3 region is CASSPFETLGLVMETQYF. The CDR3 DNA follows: TGTGCCAGCTCACCCTTCGAAACCTTAGGACTAGTAATGGAGACCCAGTACTTC.

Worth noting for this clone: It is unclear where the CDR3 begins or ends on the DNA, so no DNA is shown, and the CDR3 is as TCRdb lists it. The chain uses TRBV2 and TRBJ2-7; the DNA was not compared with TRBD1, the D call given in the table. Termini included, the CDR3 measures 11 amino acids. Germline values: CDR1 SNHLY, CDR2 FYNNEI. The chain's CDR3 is CASTFFGTGNF.

CDR3 DNA: TGTGCCAGCAGCCCACGGACTAGCGGGAGTTTCAATGAGCAGTTCTTC. Amino acid sequence: CASSPRTSGSFNEQFF. J is TRBJ2-1 and V is TRBV28, with TRBD2 matching over 13 bases. This CDR3 has 16 amino acids. J lost 6 bases, V lost 6 bases, and 8 bases had no gene match. From germline, CDR1 is MDHEN and CDR2 SYDVKM.

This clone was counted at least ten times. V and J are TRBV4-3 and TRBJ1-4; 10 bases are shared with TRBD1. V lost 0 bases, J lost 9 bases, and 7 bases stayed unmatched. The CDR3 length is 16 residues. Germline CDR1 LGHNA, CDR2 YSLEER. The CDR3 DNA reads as TGCGCCAGCAGCCAAGAAGCCGGGACAGGGGCCAAAAAACTGTTTTTT. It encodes CASSQEAGTGAKKLFF.

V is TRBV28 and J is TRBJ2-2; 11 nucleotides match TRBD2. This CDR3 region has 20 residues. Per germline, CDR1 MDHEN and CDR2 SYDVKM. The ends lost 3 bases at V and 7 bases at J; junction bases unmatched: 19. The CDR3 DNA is TGTGCCAGCAGTTTCCCCTCCCCTCTACTAGCGGGAGACGGGGACGGGGAGCTGTTTTTT. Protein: CASSFPSPLLAGDGDGELFF. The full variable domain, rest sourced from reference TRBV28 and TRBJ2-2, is DVKVTQSSRYLVKRTGEKVFLECVQDMDHENMFWYRQDPGLGLRLIYFSYDVKMKEKGDIPEGYSVSREKKERFSLILESASTNQTSMYLCASSFPSPLLAGDGDGELFFGEGSRLTVL.

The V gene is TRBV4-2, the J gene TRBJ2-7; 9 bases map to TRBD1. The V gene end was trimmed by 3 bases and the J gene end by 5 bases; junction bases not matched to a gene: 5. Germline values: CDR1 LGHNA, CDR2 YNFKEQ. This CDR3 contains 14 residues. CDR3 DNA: TGTGCCAGCAGCCAGCCGGGACAGGGAGACGAGCAGTACTTC. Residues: CASSQPGQGDEQYF.

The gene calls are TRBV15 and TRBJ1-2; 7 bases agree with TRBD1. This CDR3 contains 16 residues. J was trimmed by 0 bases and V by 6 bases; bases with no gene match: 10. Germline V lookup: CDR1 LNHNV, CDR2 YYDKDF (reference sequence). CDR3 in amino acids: CATSFELTGPNYGYTF. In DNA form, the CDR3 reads TGTGCCACCAGTTTCGAACTGACAGGGCCTAACTATGGCTACACCTTC. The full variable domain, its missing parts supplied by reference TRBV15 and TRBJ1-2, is DAMVIQNPRYQVTQFGKPVTLSCSQTLNHNVMYWYQQKSSQAPKLLFHYYDKDFNNEADTPDNFQSRRPNTSFCFLDIRSPGLGDTAMYLCATSFELTGPNYGYTFGSGTRLTVV.

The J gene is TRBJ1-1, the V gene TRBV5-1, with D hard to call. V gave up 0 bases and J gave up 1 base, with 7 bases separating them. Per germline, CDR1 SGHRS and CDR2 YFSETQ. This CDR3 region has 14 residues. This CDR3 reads CASSLEHWNTEAFF. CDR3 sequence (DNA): TGCGCCAGCAGCTTGGAGCATTGGAACACTGAAGCTTTCTTT. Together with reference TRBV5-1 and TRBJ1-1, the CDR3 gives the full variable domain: KAGVTQTPRYLIKTRGQQVTLSCSPISGHRSVSWYQQTPGQGLQFLFEYFSETQRNKGNFPGRFSGRQFSNSRSEMNVSTLELGDSALYLCASSLEHWNTEAFFGQGTRLTVV.

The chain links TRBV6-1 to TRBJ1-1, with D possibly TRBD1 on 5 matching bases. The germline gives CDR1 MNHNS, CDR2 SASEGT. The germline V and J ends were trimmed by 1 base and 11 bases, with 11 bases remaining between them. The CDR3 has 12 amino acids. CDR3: CASSEGRVLAFF. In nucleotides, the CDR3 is TGTGCCAGCAGTGAAGGCAGGGTATTGGCTTTCTTT.

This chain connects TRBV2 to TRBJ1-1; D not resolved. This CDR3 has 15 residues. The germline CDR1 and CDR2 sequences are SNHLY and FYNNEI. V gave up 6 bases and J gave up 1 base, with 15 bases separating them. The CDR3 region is CASSFLEAGNTEAFF. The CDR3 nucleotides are TGTGCCAGCAGCTTCCTGGAAGCGGGGAACACTGAAGCTTTCTTT.

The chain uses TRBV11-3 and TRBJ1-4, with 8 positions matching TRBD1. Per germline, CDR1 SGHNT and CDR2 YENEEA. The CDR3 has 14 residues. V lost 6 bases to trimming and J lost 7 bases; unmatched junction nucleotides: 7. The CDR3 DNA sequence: TGTGCCAGCAGGCCTCAGGGGGCGCGTGAAAAACTGTTTTTT. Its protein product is CASRPQGAREKLFF.

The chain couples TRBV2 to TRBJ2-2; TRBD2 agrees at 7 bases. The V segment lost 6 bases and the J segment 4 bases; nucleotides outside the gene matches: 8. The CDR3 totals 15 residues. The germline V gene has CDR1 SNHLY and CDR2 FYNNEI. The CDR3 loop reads CASRFASGRTGELFF. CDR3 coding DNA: TGTGCCAGCAGGTTTGCTAGCGGCCGCACCGGGGAGCTGTTTTTT.

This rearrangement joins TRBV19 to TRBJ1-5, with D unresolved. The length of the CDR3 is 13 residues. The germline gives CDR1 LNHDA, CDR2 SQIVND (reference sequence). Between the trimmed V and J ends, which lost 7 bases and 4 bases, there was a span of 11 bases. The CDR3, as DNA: TGTGCCAGTACCCCGACGGGTAATCAGCCCCAGCATTTT. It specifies CASTPTGNQPQHF.

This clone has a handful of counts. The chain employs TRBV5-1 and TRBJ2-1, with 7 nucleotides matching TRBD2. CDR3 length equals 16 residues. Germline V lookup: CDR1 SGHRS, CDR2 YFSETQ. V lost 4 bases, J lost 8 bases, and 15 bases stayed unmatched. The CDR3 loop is CASSRRTGGTADEQFF. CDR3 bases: TGCGCCAGCAGCCGCCGGACGGGAGGAACGGCTGATGAGCAGTTCTTC.

The CDR3 sequence: CASGEMGGKGEQFF. The CDR3 DNA reads as TGTGCCAGCGGCGAAATGGGGGGGAAGGGTGAGCAGTTCTTC. This chain joins TRBV5-6 and TRBJ2-1; TRBD2 matches 7 bases. The CDR3 extends over 14 amino acids. From germline, CDR1 is SGHDT and CDR2 YYEEEE. V gave up 7 bases and J gave up 9 bases; unmatched junction bases: 13.

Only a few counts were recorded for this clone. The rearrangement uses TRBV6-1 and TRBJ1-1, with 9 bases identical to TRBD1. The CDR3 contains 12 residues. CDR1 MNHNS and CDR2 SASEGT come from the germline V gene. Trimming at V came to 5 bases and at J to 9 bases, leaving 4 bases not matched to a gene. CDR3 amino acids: CASSTGTGKAFF. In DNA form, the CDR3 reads TGTGCCAGCAGTACCGGGACAGGGAAAGCTTTCTTT.

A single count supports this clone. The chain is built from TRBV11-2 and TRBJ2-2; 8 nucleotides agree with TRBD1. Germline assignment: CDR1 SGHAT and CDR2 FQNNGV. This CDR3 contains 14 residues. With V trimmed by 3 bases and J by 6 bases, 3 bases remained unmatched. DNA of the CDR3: TGTGCCAGCAGCTTGGACAGGGTGCCCGGGGAGCTGTTTTTT. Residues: CASSLDRVPGELFF.

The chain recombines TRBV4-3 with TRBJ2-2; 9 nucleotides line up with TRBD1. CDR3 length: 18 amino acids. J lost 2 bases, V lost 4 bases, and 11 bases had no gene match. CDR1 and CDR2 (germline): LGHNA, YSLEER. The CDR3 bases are TGCGCCAGCAGCCGATCAAGTGGGACAGGGTTTAACACCGGGGAGCTGTTTTTT. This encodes CASSRSSGTGFNTGELFF.

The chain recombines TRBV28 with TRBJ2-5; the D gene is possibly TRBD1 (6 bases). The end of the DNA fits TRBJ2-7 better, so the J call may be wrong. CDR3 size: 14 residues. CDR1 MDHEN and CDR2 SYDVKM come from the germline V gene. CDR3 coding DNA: TGTGCCAGCAGTTCACGGGACAACACCTACGAGCAGTACTTC. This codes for CASSSRDNTYEQYF.

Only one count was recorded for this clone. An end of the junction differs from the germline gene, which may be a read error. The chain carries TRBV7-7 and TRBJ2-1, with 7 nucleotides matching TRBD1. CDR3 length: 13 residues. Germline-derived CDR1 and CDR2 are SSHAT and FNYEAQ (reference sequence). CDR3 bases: TGTGCTAGCAGCGACGGGACAGCGGATGAGCAGTTCTTC. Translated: CASSDGTADEQFF.

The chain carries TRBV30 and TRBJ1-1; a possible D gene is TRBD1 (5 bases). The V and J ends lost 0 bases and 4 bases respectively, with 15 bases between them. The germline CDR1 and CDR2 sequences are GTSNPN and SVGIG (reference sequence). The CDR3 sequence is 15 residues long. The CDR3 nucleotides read TGTGCCTGGAGTGTTGCAGGGCTGGGTGGCACTGAAGCTTTCTTT. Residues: CAWSVAGLGGTEAFF.

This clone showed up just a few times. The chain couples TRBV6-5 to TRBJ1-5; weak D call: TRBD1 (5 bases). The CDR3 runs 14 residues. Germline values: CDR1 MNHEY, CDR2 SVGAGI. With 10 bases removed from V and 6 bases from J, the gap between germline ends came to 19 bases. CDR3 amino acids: CATDDTGVGQPQHF. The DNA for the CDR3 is TGTGCCACCGACGATACAGGTGTCGGTCAGCCCCAGCATTTT.

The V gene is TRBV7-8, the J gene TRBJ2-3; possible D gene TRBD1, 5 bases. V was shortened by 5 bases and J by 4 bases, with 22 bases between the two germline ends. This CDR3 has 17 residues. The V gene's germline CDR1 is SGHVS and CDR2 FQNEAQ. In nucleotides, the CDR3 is TGTGCCAGCAGCCCCCCGGCAGGGCCCGAAACCCCAGATACGCAGTATTTT. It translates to CASSPPAGPETPDTQYF.

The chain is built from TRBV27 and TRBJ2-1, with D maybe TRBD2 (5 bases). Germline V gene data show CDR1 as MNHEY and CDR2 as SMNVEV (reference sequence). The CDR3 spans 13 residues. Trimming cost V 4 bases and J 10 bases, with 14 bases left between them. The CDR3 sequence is CASSSESGIEQFF. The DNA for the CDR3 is TGTGCCAGCAGTTCGGAATCCGGGATAGAGCAGTTCTTC.

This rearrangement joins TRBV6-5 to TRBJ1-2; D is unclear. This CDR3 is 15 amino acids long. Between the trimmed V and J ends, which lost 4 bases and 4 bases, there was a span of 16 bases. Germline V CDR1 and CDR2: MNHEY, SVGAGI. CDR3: CASSSREFPPYGYTF. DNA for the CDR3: TGTGCCAGCAGTTCACGGGAATTTCCCCCCTATGGCTACACCTTC.